These 7 T cell receptor beta chains share one sample of origin, sequenced in a study of blood T cell repertoires in COVID-19. The repertoire was sequenced with immunoSEQ multiplex PCR; TCRdb's copy has only in-frame clones and lacks some. Among around 75,000 clones listed, 90% were seen once. The sample consisted of peripheral blood. These TCRs come from a human donor in a cohort sampled during active COVID-19.

The rearrangement joins TRBV9 to TRBJ2-2, with 8 bases fitting TRBD2. The CDR3 sequence is 18 residues long. Trimming cost V 3 bases and J 0 bases; bases outside gene matches: 10. CDR1 and CDR2 (germline): SGDLS, YYNGEE. The DNA of the CDR3 is TGTGCCAGCAGCGCTCGGGAGGGGCGGGGGACGAACACCGGGGAGCTGTTTTTT. Translating it yields CASSAREGRGTNTGELFF. The variable domain in full, with the rest retrieved from reference TRBV9 and TRBJ2-2, is DSGVTQTPKHLITATGQRVTLRCSPRSGDLSVYWYQQSLDQGLQFLIQYYNGEERAKGNILERFSAQQFPDLHSELNLSSLELGDSALYFCASSAREGRGTNTGELFFGEGSRLTVL.

CDR3 protein: CASSERTGNSNYGYTF. The CDR3, as DNA: TGTGCCAGCAGTGAACGGACCGGGAACAGCAACTATGGCTACACCTTC. V and J are TRBV2 and TRBJ1-2, with D uncertain. This CDR3 has 16 residues. Germline CDR1 reads SNHLY; CDR2 reads FYNNEI. V was pared by 2 bases and J by 2 bases, with 15 bases between.

The genes are TRBV3-1 (or the pseudogene TRBV3-2) and TRBJ1-2; 12 bases line up with TRBD1. Per germline, CDR1 LGHDT and CDR2 YNNKEL (reference sequence). This CDR3 has 15 residues. Trimming cost V 1 base and J 3 bases; bases outside gene matches: 0. CDR3 sequence: CASSQGDRGHYGYTF. CDR3 DNA sequence: TGTGCCAGCAGCCAAGGGGACAGGGGGCACTATGGCTACACCTTC.

The rearrangement uses TRBV4-3 and TRBJ1-2; tentative D call: TRBD1 (5 bases). The germline V gene has CDR1 LGHNA and CDR2 YSLEER. CDR3 length: 13 residues. V was trimmed by 1 base and J by 4 bases, leaving 7 bases between them. In DNA, the CDR3 is TGCGCCAGCAGCCAAGGGGGGGTCTATGGCTACACCTTC. Protein: CASSQGGVYGYTF.

The J gene is TRBJ2-3, the V gene TRBV7-2; maybe TRBD2 (5 bases). This CDR3 comprises 15 residues. Germline CDR1 reads SGHTA; CDR2 reads FQGNSA. V was shortened by 5 bases and J by 5 bases, with 17 bases between the two germline ends. DNA of the CDR3: TGTGCCAGCAGCCAGACGGGGAGTGCTGGAGATACGCAGTATTTT. Translation: CASSQTGSAGDTQYF.

This sequence joins TRBV5-4 and TRBJ2-2, with TRBD1 matching 8 bases. In germline, CDR1 is SGHNT, CDR2 YYREEE (reference sequence). This CDR3 spans 15 amino acids. With 4 bases clipped from V and 7 bases from J, the junction kept 9 bases outside the gene matches. The CDR3 loop reads CASSRAGTGHGELFF. CDR3 bases: TGTGCCAGCAGCAGAGCCGGGACAGGACACGGGGAGCTGTTTTTT.

This chain connects TRBV5-1 to TRBJ2-1, with 8 bases matching TRBD2. J lost 0 bases, V lost 4 bases, and 9 bases had no gene match. This CDR3 is 17 amino acids long. CDR1 and CDR2 (germline): SGHRS, YFSETQ. The CDR3 loop reads CASSGEFSGNSYNEQFF. CDR3 nucleotides: TGCGCCAGCAGCGGAGAATTTAGCGGGAACTCCTACAATGAGCAGTTCTTC.